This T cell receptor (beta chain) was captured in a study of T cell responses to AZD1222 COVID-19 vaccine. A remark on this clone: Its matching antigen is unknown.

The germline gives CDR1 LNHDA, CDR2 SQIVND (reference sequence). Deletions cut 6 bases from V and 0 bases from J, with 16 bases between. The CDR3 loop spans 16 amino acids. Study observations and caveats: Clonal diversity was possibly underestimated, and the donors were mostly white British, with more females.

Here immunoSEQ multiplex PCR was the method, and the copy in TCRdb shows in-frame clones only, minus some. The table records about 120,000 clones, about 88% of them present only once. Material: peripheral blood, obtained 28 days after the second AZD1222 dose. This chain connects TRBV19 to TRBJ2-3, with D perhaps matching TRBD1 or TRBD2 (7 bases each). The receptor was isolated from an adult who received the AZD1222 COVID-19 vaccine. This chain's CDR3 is CASREQGGTSTDTQYF. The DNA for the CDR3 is TGTGCCAGTAGAGAGCAGGGGGGGACTAGCACAGATACGCAGTATTTT. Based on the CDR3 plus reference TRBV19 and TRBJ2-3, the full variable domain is DGGITQSPKYLFRKEGQNVTLSCEQNLNHDAMYWYRQDPGQGLRLIYYSQIVNDFQKGDIAEGYSVSREKKESFPLTVTSAQKNPTAFYLCASREQGGTSTDTQYFGPGTRLTVL.